The T cell receptor beta chain described here comes from a study of T cell responses to AZD1222 COVID-19 vaccine. TCRdb's table, derived via immunoSEQ multiplex PCR, lists solely in-frame clones and lacks some. The data show roughly 110,000 clones, about 90% seen once. Study-wide points: Every sample of the repertoires postdated the peak T cell response.

The V gene's germline CDR1 is DFQATT and CDR2 SNEGSKA (reference sequence). Trimming left V 3 bases short and J 3 bases short, with 17 bases between. This CDR3 contains 16 residues. A note on this clone: What it binds is not known.

The sample consisted of peripheral blood, taken 28 days after the second AZD1222 dose. The receptor comes from an adult who received the AZD1222 COVID-19 vaccine. The chain employs TRBV20-1 and TRBJ2-2; perhaps TRBD2 as D (6 bases). The CDR3 nucleotides are TGCAGTGCTAGTTCTCCTACGGAGGGATACACCGGGGAGCTGTTTTTT. It translates to CSASSPTEGYTGELFF.